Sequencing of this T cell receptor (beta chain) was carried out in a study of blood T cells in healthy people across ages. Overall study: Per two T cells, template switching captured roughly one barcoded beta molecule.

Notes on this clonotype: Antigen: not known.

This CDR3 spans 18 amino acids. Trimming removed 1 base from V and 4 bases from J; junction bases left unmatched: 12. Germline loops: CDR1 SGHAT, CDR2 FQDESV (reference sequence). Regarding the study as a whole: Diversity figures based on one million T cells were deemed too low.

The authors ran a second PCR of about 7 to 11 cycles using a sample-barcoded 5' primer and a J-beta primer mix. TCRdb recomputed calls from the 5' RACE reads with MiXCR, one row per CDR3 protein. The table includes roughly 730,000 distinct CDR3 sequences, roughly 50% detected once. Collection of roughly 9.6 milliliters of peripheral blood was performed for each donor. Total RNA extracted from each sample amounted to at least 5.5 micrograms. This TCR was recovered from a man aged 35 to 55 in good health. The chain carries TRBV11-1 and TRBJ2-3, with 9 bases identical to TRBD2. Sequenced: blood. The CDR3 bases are TGTGCCAGCAGCTTAGAAGCGATGGCGGGAGGGCCCGCAGATACGCAGTATTTT. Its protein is CASSLEAMAGGPADTQYF.